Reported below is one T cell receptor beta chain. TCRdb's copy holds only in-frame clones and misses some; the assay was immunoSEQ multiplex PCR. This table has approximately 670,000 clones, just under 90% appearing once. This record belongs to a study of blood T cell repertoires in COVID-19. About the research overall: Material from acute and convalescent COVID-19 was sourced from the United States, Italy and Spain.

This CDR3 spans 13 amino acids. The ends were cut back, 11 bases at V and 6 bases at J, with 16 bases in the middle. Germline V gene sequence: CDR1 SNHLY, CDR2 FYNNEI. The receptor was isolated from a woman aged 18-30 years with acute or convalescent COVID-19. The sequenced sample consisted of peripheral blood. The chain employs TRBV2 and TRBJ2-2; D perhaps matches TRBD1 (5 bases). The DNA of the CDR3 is TGTGCCTTCCGGAGCAGGGCTTCCGGGGAGCTGTTTTTT. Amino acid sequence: CAFRSRASGELFF.